Below, 14 T cell receptor beta chains from the same sample are listed, as sequenced in a study of blood T cells in healthy people across ages. For the second PCR, which ran for roughly 6 to 11 cycles, a sample-barcoded 5' primer and a J-beta primer mix were used. TCRdb called the 5' RACE reads again in MiXCR, with one record for every CDR3 protein. Here the sample spans roughly 1.7 million distinct CDR3 sequences, roughly 32% being singletons. The source material was blood. The receptor source for this set is a woman in her 30s in good health.

The chain recombines TRBV12-3 or TRBV12-4 with TRBJ1-2; the match to TRBD1 covers 7 bases. The trim removed 8 bases at V and 7 bases at J, leaving 4 bases unmatched. The length of the CDR3 is 11 residues. The CDR3, as DNA: TGTGCCAGCCGAACAGGGGTTGGCTACACCTTC. Translating it yields CASRTGVGYTF.

The chain uses TRBV20-1 and TRBJ2-3; D unclear. V lost 6 bases to trimming and J lost 5 bases, with 18 bases between them. Germline V lookup: CDR1 DFQATT, CDR2 SNEGSKA (reference sequence). The CDR3 is 14 amino acids. This CDR3 is CSANSGQAKDTQYF. In DNA, the CDR3 is TGCAGTGCCAACTCCGGGCAGGCTAAAGATACGCAGTATTTT.

The chain links TRBV4-1 to TRBJ2-2; weak D call: TRBD2 (5 bases). Germline CDR1 reads MGHRA; CDR2 reads YSYEKL. The CDR3 extends over 14 amino acids. The germline V and J ends were trimmed by 1 base and 7 bases, with 10 bases remaining between them. In nucleotides, the CDR3 is TGCGCCAGCAGCCAAGGGCGGGCAGGCGGGGAGCTGTTTTTT. Amino acids: CASSQGRAGGELFF.

This clonotype was seen only a few times. The chain links TRBV6-6 to TRBJ1-1; D may be TRBD1 (6 bases). Looked up from germline, CDR1 is MNHNY and CDR2 is SVGAGI (reference sequence). The V end lost 2 bases, the J end lost 0 bases, and 10 bases lay between the germline ends. The CDR3 is 15 amino acids. DNA of the CDR3: TGTGCCAGCAGTTACCAGGGGCCGATGAACACTGAAGCTTTCTTT. It translates to CASSYQGPMNTEAFF.

This clonotype showed up just a few times. V is TRBV28 and J is TRBJ2-1; TRBD2 aligns across 7 bases. Germline trimming cut 4 bases from V and 3 bases from J; bases unmatched to any gene: 12. The CDR3 runs 17 residues. CDR1 is MDHEN, CDR2 SYDVKM, per germline. The CDR3 region has the DNA TGTGCCAGCAGTTCGGAACGGGCGGGGGATAGCTACAATGAGCAGTTCTTC. Translating it yields CASSSERAGDSYNEQFF.

In this sample, this clonotype turned up once. This sequence joins TRBV20-1 and TRBJ2-5, with 7 bases matching TRBD2. J was trimmed by 2 bases and V by 6 bases; bases with no gene match: 12. Germline V gene sequence: CDR1 DFQATT, CDR2 SNEGSKA (reference sequence). This CDR3 is 15 amino acids long. CDR3 loop: CSALTQSGEQETQYF. CDR3 sequence (DNA): TGCAGTGCCCTTACCCAAAGCGGGGAACAAGAGACCCAGTACTTC.

The table lists this clonotype with a count of one. The V gene is TRBV9, the J gene TRBJ2-1; 7 bases are shared with TRBD2. Germline trimming cut 4 bases from V and 5 bases from J; bases unmatched to any gene: 12. In germline, CDR1 is SGDLS, CDR2 YYNGEE. The CDR3 is made up of 16 amino acids. CDR3 residues: CASSTTSGGPHNEQFF. For the CDR3, the DNA is TGTGCCAGCAGCACAACCTCGGGAGGTCCACACAATGAGCAGTTCTTC.

V usage is TRBV5-1 and J usage is TRBJ2-3, with a weak D call TRBD2 (6 bases). In germline, CDR1 is SGHRS, CDR2 YFSETQ. Trimming removed 4 bases at V and 1 base at J, with 16 bases between. CDR3 length: 16 amino acids. The DNA for the CDR3 is TGCGCCAGCAGCGGGAAGACTAGTCTGGGCACAGATACGCAGTATTTT. It codes for CASSGKTSLGTDTQYF.

Many counts were recorded for this clonotype. The rearrangement uses TRBV10-3 and TRBJ2-3, with 9 bases fitting TRBD1. Germline trimming cut 4 bases from V and 2 bases from J; bases unmatched to any gene: 10. Per the germline V gene, CDR1 is ENHRY and CDR2 is SYGVKD. The CDR3 totals 17 residues. For the CDR3, the DNA is TGTGCCATCAGTGTAATACAGGGGGCTTCCAACACAGATACGCAGTATTTT. It codes for CAISVIQGASNTDTQYF.

This clonotype was picked up a small number of times. The J gene is TRBJ2-7, the V gene TRBV30, with D possibly being TRBD1 (5 bases). The CDR3 is made up of 12 amino acids. CDR1 and CDR2 (germline): GTSNPN, SVGIG (reference sequence). Trimming removed 3 bases at V and 4 bases at J, with 10 bases between. The CDR3 coding sequence is TGTGCCTGGAGGACAGACAGTTACGAGCAGTACTTC. Translating gives CAWRTDSYEQYF.

This clonotype occurred a few times. V and J are TRBV6-5 and TRBJ2-1; TRBD2 matches at 8 bases. Germline CDR1 reads MNHEY; CDR2 reads SVGAGI. The CDR3 length is 18 residues. V lost 0 bases, J lost 4 bases, and 11 bases stayed unmatched. The DNA of the CDR3 is TGTGCCAGCAGTTACTCGACACCTCACAGCGGGGGTTACAATGAGCAGTTCTTC. Amino acids: CASSYSTPHSGGYNEQFF.

Turning to this clonotype: A much larger clone lies a single base off, so this may be a read error. V usage is TRBV12-3 or TRBV12-4 and J usage is TRBJ2-1, with D hard to call. V lost 5 bases and J lost 2, with 4 bases in between. The length of the CDR3 is 12 residues. The CDR3 loop is CASSDTYNEQFF. In DNA, the CDR3 is TGTGCCAGCAGTGACACCTACAATGAGCAGTTCTTC.

The chain joins TRBV5-5 to TRBJ2-3, with 7 bases aligning to TRBD1. The J segment lost 1 base and the V segment lost 4 bases, leaving 9 bases of the junction unmatched. Germline CDR1 and CDR2: SGHKS and YYEKEE (reference sequence). The CDR3 totals 16 residues. For the CDR3, the DNA is TGTGCCAGCAGCGCCTTACAGGGGCCCCGCACAGATACGCAGTATTTT. Translated: CASSALQGPRTDTQYF. The full variable domain, with the rest looked up from reference TRBV5-5 and TRBJ2-3, is DAGVTQSPTHLIKTRGQQVTLRCSPISGHKSVSWYQQVLGQGPQFIFQYYEKEERGRGNFPDRFSARQFPNYSSELNVNALLLGDSALYLCASSALQGPRTDTQYFGPGTRLTVL.

J is TRBJ2-3 and V is TRBV20-1; D is possibly TRBD1 or TRBD2 (7 bases each). The CDR3 contains 15 residues. Germline CDR1 and CDR2: DFQATT and SNEGSKA (reference sequence). Deletions cut 5 bases from V and 7 bases from J, with 22 bases between. DNA for the CDR3: TGCAGTGCTGGCCCCTGGACTAGGGGGCACAATACGCAGTATTTT. It codes for CSAGPWTRGHNTQYF.